This passage covers 7 T cell receptor beta chains from one sample sequenced in a study of lymphopenia after photon versus proton radiotherapy. Measured with immunoSEQ multiplex PCR; TCRdb has only the in-frame clones, and not every one. Of approximately 25,000 clones listed, about 82% were seen once; the top ten hold approximately 21%. The sequences come from peripheral blood, collected from a patient treated with proton-based radiotherapy. The receptors originated from a woman aged 70-85 years with pancreatic cancer.

The J gene is TRBJ2-1, the V gene TRBV10-2, with 10 bases fitting TRBD1. The CDR3 is made up of 14 amino acids. After removal of 8 bases from V and 5 bases from J, the junction contained 6 bases not matched to a gene. CDR1 and CDR2 (germline): WSHSY, SAAADI. The CDR3 DNA follows: TGCGCCAGCCGACCGGGACAGGGGAACAATGAGCAGTTCTTC. Residues: CASRPGQGNNEQFF.

This clone was picked up a small number of times. CDR3 nucleotide sequence: TGTGCCAGCGGGGGACAGGGGGTTAGCGAAAAACTGTTTTTT. Residues: CASGGQGVSEKLFF. This chain connects TRBV27 to TRBJ1-4, with 11 bases lining up with TRBD1. Looked up from germline, CDR1 is MNHEY and CDR2 is SMNVEV (reference sequence). The CDR3 spans 14 residues. Germline trimming cut 8 bases from V and 8 bases from J; bases unmatched to any gene: 7.

The rearrangement links TRBV5-1 to TRBJ2-5; D call uncertain. CDR3 size: 13 residues. Per germline, CDR1 SGHRS and CDR2 YFSETQ. Trimming removed 2 bases at V and 2 bases at J, with 7 bases between. The CDR3 DNA reads as TGCGCCAGCAGCTTTTCTCCTCAAGAGACCCAGTACTTC. It codes for CASSFSPQETQYF.

This chain uses TRBV27 with TRBJ1-2; the D gene is possibly TRBD1 (5 bases). CDR3 size: 15 residues. Germline V gives CDR1 MNHEY, CDR2 SMNVEV (reference sequence). The V end was cut by 4 bases, the J end by 7 bases, with 19 bases between. The CDR3 bases are TGTGCCAGCAGTTACCGGGGACGGGGGGTGACTGGCTACACCTTC. Residues: CASSYRGRGVTGYTF.

The CDR3, as DNA: TGCGCCAGCAGCTTGGAGGGCGGGAGGGCCACCGGGGAGCTGTTTTTT. This codes for CASSLEGGRATGELFF. V usage is TRBV5-1 and J usage is TRBJ2-2; TRBD2 matches at 9 bases. CDR1 is SGHRS and CDR2 is YFSETQ in the germline V gene. The length of the CDR3 is 16 residues. V shed 0 bases and J 4 bases; nucleotides not matched to a gene: 4.

The chain joins TRBV27 to TRBJ2-2; possible D gene TRBD2, 5 bases. Germline CDR1 reads MNHEY; CDR2 reads SMNVEV (reference sequence). The length of the CDR3 is 14 residues. The ends were cut back, 5 bases at V and 7 bases at J, with 14 bases in the middle. CDR3 sequence reads: CASSRLNRDGELFF. The CDR3 bases are TGTGCCAGCAGTAGACTCAACCGGGACGGGGAGCTGTTTTTT.

This clone was found a few times. The rearrangement joins TRBV9 to TRBJ2-5, with D unresolved. There are 11 residues in the CDR3. Germline CDR1 is SGDLS and CDR2 is YYNGEE. V lost 0 bases to trimming and J lost 4 bases, with 1 base between them. CDR3 loop: CASSVAETQYF. CDR3 coding DNA: TGTGCCAGCAGCGTAGCAGAGACCCAGTACTTC.